The TCR beta chain described here comes from a study of T cells in Graves' hyperthyroidism and ophthalmopathy. This clonotype showed up many times. Amplification of TCR beta CDR3 regions was performed using RNA transcripts as template. First-round RT-PCR with HTBI primers amplified the TCR CDR3 region. MiXCR, run by TCRdb on the multiplex PCR reads, gives a single entry per CDR3 protein. The sample carries some 350,000 distinct CDR3 sequences, approximately 20% recorded once. Per germline, CDR1 DFQATT and CDR2 SNEGSKA (reference sequence). With V trimmed by 6 bases and J by 5 bases, 8 bases remained unmatched. The CDR3 is 14 residues long.

The material sequenced was blood. This chain joins TRBV20-1 and TRBJ2-7; 12 positions match TRBD1. The clonotype comes from a young woman with Graves' hyperthyroidism. CDR3 bases: TGCAGTGCCATCCCCGGGACAGGGGGCCACGAGCAGTACTTC. Amino acid sequence: CSAIPGTGGHEQYF.